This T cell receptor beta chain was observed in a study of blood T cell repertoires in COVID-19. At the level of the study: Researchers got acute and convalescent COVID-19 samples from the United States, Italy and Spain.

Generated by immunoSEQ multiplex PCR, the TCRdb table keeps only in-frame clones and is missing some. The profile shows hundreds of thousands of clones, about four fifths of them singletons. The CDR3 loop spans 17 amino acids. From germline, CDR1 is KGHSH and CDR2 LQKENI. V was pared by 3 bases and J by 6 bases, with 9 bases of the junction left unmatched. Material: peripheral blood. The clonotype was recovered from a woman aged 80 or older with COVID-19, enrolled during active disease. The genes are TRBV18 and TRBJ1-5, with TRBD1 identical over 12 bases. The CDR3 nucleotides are TGTGCCAGCTCACCGGGGACAGGGGGCTCTAAGGGTCAGCCCCAGCATTTT. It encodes CASSPGTGGSKGQPQHF.